The 16 T cell receptor beta chains below come from one sample, sequenced in a study of patients and donors after allogeneic stem cell transplantation. TCRdb used MiXCR to reprocess the RT-PCR reads, holding one entry per CDR3 protein. The sample holds 100,000 to 130,000 distinct CDR3 sequences; over 30% are singletons and the top ten take around 25%. Sample: blood, either unsorted or a sorted T cell fraction (not recorded which). The receptors originated from a human donor who was either an allogeneic HSCT recipient or a stem cell or donor lymphocyte infusion donor (not recorded which). It is not recorded whose cells these are; they may come from a transplant donor.

The J gene is TRBJ2-4, the V gene TRBV25-1, with 7 bases fitting TRBD1. After removal of 4 bases from V and 6 bases from J, the junction contained 6 bases not matched to a gene. The CDR3 length is 14 residues. The V gene's germline CDR1 is MGHDK and CDR2 SYGVNS. The CDR3 is CASSVGDRPNIQYF. As DNA, the CDR3 is TGTGCCAGCAGTGTGGGGGACAGACCAAACATTCAGTACTTC.

The chain couples TRBV12-3 or TRBV12-4 to TRBJ1-1, with a weak D call TRBD1 (6 bases). V lost 5 bases to trimming and J lost 0 bases, with 16 bases between them. The CDR3 spans 16 residues. In DNA, the CDR3 is TGTGCCAGCAGTATACGACAGGAGCCCGTGAACACTGAAGCTTTCTTT. This sequence encodes CASSIRQEPVNTEAFF.

The chain combines TRBV20-1 with TRBJ2-3; possibly TRBD1 or TRBD2 for D (7 bases each). Deletions cut 4 bases from V and 2 bases from J, with 13 bases between. Germline V lookup: CDR1 DFQATT, CDR2 SNEGSKA (reference sequence). The CDR3 is made up of 14 amino acids. As DNA, the CDR3 is TGCAGTGCTAACACAGGGGACTACACAGATACGCAGTATTTT. Its protein product is CSANTGDYTDTQYF.

This sequence joins TRBV19 and TRBJ1-1; weak D call: TRBD1 (6 bases). CDR1 and CDR2 from the germline V gene are LNHDA and SQIVND (reference sequence). V lost 9 bases and J lost 1, with 12 bases in between. CDR3 length: 13 residues. Here the CDR3 DNA reads TGTGCCAGCAGGGACAATTGGAACACTGAAGCTTTCTTT. This sequence encodes CASRDNWNTEAFF.

This clonotype was counted a few times. V gene TRBV18 combines with J gene TRBJ1-1, with TRBD1 matching 9 bases. There are 15 residues in the CDR3. The ends lost 0 bases at V and 4 bases at J; junction bases unmatched: 3. CDR1 and CDR2 from the germline V gene are KGHSH and LQKENI. The CDR3 protein is CASSPPGQGLTEAFF. The DNA for the CDR3 is TGTGCCAGCTCACCACCCGGACAGGGGCTCACTGAAGCTTTCTTT.

The chain is built from TRBV27 and TRBJ1-2; D is possibly TRBD1 (5 bases). V was pared by 4 bases and J by 8 bases, with 14 bases between. CDR1 MNHEY and CDR2 SMNVEV come from the germline V gene (reference sequence). This CDR3 is 13 amino acids long. The CDR3 coding sequence is TGTGCCAGCAGTTCCTCCGGGACGCTAGGCTACACCTTC. Its protein product is CASSSSGTLGYTF.

This clonotype was seen a few times. The chain has TRBV4-3 and TRBJ1-1, with a tentative D call TRBD1 (5 bases). Germline V gives CDR1 LGHNA, CDR2 YSLEER. The CDR3 sequence is 13 residues long. V dropped 2 bases and J dropped 11 bases, with 15 bases sitting between them. In DNA, the CDR3 is TGCGCCAGCAGCCAAATAAAGGGGACTAGGGCTTTCTTT. Encoded protein: CASSQIKGTRAFF.

This clonotype was counted between two and nine times. The chain has TRBV6-2 or TRBV6-3 and TRBJ2-2; either TRBD1 or TRBD2 may fit D (5 bases each). The CDR3 consists of 13 residues. Germline assignment: CDR1 MNHEY and CDR2 SVGEGT. Trimming left V 2 bases short and J 9 bases short, with 10 bases between. CDR3 amino acids: CASSYLGARELFF. The DNA of the CDR3 is TGTGCCAGCAGTTACCTCGGGGCGCGGGAGCTGTTTTTT.

This clonotype was counted only a few times. The rearrangement links TRBV20-1 to TRBJ2-3; no clear D. The CDR3 is 12 residues long. V was shortened by 1 base and J by 2 bases, with 4 bases between the two germline ends. Germline V CDR1 and CDR2: DFQATT, SNEGSKA (reference sequence). In DNA form, the CDR3 reads TGCAGTGCTAGAGCAGACACAGATACGCAGTATTTT. Its protein is CSARADTDTQYF.

J is TRBJ2-4 and V is TRBV12-3 or TRBV12-4, with D perhaps matching TRBD2 (5 bases). The CDR3 extends over 15 amino acids. Trimming removed 3 bases at V and 6 bases at J, with 15 bases between. The CDR3 region is CASSFGGPTGNIQYF. The CDR3 DNA follows: TGTGCCAGCAGTTTTGGCGGGCCGACGGGAAACATTCAGTACTTC.

As DNA, the CDR3 is TGTGCCAGCAGCGTAATAGGGTCGACTGAAGCTTTCTTT. Translated: CASSVIGSTEAFF. J is TRBJ1-1 and V is TRBV9, with D unresolved. The CDR3 loop spans 13 amino acids. Trimming left V 1 base short and J 5 bases short, with 9 bases between. CDR1 and CDR2 (germline): SGDLS, YYNGEE.

This clonotype was detected a few times. This sequence joins TRBV24-1 and TRBJ2-1, with 7 bases matching TRBD2. The germline V gene encodes CDR1 KGHDR and CDR2 SFDVKD. The CDR3 extends over 16 amino acids. V gave up 7 bases and J gave up 0 bases; unmatched junction bases: 8. CDR3: CATSDLAASSYNEQFF. The DNA for the CDR3 is TGTGCCACCAGCGATCTAGCGGCGAGCTCCTACAATGAGCAGTTCTTC.

This clonotype was observed a handful of times. V is TRBV12-3 or TRBV12-4 and J is TRBJ1-6, with a possible D match to TRBD1 (5 bases). The CDR3 is made up of 17 amino acids. V was pared by 3 bases and J by 7 bases, with 19 bases between. CDR3 region: CASSLDSTALLNSPLHF. CDR3 DNA sequence: TGTGCCAGCAGTTTGGATTCGACAGCCCTATTAAATTCACCCCTCCACTTT.

V is TRBV3-1 and J is TRBJ2-5, with 7 nucleotides matching TRBD1. The V segment lost 0 bases and the J segment 2 bases; nucleotides outside the gene matches: 12. The CDR3 is 18 residues long. Germline V CDR1 and CDR2: LGHDT, YNNKEL (reference sequence). The CDR3 sequence: CASSQDRGGQGVQETQYF. DNA for the CDR3: TGTGCCAGCAGCCAAGATCGGGGTGGGCAGGGGGTACAAGAGACCCAGTACTTC.

About this clonotype itself: One end of the junction fails to match germline, which may point to a read error. The chain is built from TRBV5-1 and TRBJ2-7; D assignment may be TRBD1 or TRBD2 (5 bases each). The CDR3 is 14 amino acids. CDR1 SGHRS and CDR2 YFSETQ come from the germline V gene. The CDR3 coding sequence is TGCGCCAGCACCACGGGACCGTCCTCCTCCGAGCAGTACTTC. This encodes CASTTGPSSSEQYF.

The chain combines TRBV7-9 with TRBJ1-1; a possible D gene is TRBD1 (5 bases). V lost 5 bases to trimming and J lost 5 bases, with 18 bases between them. The CDR3 extends over 15 amino acids. Germline loops: CDR1 SEHNR, CDR2 FQNEAQ (reference sequence). This CDR3 is CASSPGRGERTEAFF. CDR3 DNA: TGTGCCAGCAGCCCGGGGAGAGGGGAGAGAACTGAAGCTTTCTTT.